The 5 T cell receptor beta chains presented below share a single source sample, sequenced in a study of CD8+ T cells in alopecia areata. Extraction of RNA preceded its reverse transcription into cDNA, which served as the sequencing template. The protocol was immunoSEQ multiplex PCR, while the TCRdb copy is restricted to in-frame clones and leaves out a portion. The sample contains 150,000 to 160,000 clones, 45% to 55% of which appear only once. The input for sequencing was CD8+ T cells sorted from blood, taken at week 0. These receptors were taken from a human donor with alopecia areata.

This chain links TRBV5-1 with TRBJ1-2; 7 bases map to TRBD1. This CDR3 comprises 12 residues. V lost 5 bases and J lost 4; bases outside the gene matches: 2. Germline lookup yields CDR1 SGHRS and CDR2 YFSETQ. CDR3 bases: TGCGCCAGCAGTAGGGACAGCTATGGCTACACCTTC. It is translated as CASSRDSYGYTF. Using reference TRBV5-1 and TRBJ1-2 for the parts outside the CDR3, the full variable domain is KAGVTQTPRYLIKTRGQQVTLSCSPISGHRSVSWYQQTPGQGLQFLFEYFSETQRNKGNFPGRFSGRQFSNSRSEMNVSTLELGDSALYLCASSRDSYGYTFGSGTRLTVV.

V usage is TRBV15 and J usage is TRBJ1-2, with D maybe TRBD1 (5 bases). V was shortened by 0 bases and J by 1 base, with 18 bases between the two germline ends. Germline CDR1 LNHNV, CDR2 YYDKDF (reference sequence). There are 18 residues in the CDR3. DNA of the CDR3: TGTGCCACCAGCAGAGATAGCCCGTCCGGGGGGTATAACTATGGCTACACCTTC. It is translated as CATSRDSPSGGYNYGYTF. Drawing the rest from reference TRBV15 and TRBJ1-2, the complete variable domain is DAMVIQNPRYQVTQFGKPVTLSCSQTLNHNVMYWYQQKSSQAPKLLFHYYDKDFNNEADTPDNFQSRRPNTSFCFLDIRSPGLGDTAMYLCATSRDSPSGGYNYGYTFGSGTRLTVV.

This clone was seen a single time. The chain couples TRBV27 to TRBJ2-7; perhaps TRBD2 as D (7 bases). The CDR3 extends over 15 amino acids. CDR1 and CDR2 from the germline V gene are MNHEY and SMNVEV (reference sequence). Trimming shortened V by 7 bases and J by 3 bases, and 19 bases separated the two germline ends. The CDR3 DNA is TGTGCCAGCACCCCTAGCGGACAGAACTACTACGAGCAGTACTTC. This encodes CASTPSGQNYYEQYF.

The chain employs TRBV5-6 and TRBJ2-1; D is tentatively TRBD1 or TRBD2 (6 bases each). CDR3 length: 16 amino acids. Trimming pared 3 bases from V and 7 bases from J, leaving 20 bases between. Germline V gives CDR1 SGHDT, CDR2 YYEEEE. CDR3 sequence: CASSYPMGGLENEQFF. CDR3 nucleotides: TGTGCCAGCAGCTACCCAATGGGGGGCCTGGAGAATGAGCAGTTCTTC.

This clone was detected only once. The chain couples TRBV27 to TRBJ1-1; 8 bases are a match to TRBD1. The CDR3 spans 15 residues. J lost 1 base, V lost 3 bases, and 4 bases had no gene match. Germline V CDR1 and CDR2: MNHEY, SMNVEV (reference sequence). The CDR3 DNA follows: TGTGCCAGCAGTTTCCTCGGACAGGGGAACACTGAAGCTTTCTTT. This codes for CASSFLGQGNTEAFF.